This T cell receptor beta chain emerged from a study of a mutant IDH1 vaccine in newly diagnosed glioma. Background on the study: Patients were pretreated with radiotherapy, temozolomide, or both, mostly both.

Time point denoted: baseline, week 1 (first vaccination visit). Treatment indicated: pre-vaccination baseline after standard-of-care therapy. Diagnosis in the donors showed new WHO grade 3 or 4 astrocytomas that were IDH1-mutant and ATRX-lost. Study-wide points: Apparently, pseudoprogression bore no relation to changes among the top peripheral T cell clonotypes.

Here immunoSEQ multiplex PCR was the method, and the copy in TCRdb shows in-frame clones only, minus some. Of some 60,000 clones listed, about 91% are singletons. Details on this clone: Its antigen is not identified.

The specimen comprised PBMCs, sampled from a glioma patient treated with radiotherapy, temozolomide or both. The TCR was taken from a man aged 50 to 60 with glioma.

The CDR3 loop is CASSTPGPAVTEAFF. The CDR3 DNA reads as TGTGCCAGCAGCACACCAGGGCCAGCGGTCACTGAAGCTTTCTTT. The J gene is TRBJ1-1, the V gene TRBV7-8, with D possibly TRBD1 on 5 matching bases. The CDR3 is made up of 15 amino acids. The V gene lost 5 bases and the J gene lost 4 bases, with 17 bases spanning the gap. From germline, CDR1 is SGHVS and CDR2 FQNEAQ.